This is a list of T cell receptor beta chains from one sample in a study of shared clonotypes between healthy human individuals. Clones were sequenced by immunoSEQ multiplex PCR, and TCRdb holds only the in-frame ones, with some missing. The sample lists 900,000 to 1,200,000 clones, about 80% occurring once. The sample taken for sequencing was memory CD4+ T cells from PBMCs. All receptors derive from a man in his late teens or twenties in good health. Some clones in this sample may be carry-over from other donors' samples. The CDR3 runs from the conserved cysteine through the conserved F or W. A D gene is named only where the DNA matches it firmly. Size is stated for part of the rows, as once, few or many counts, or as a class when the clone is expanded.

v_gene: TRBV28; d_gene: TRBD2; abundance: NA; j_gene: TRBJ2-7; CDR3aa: CASSAGLAGHYEQYF; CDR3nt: TGTGCCAGCAGTGCAGGACTAGCGGGCCACTACGAGCAGTACTTC
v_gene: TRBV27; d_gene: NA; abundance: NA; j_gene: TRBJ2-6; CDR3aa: CASSYALTSGANVLTF; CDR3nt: TGTGCCAGCAGTTATGCACTGACCTCTGGGGCCAACGTCCTGACTTTC
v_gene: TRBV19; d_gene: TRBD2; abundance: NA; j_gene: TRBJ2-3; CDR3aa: CASGRGTSTDTQYF; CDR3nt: TGTGCCAGTGGGAGGGGAACTAGCACAGATACGCAGTATTTT
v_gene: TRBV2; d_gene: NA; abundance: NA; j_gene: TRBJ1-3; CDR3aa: CASSGAVASGNTIYF; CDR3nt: TGTGCCAGCAGTGGGGCCGTCGCCTCTGGAAACACCATATATTTT
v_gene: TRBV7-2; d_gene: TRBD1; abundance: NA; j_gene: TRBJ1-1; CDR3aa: CASSLTGSTEAFF; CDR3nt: TGTGCCAGCAGCTTGACAGGGAGCACTGAAGCTTTCTTT
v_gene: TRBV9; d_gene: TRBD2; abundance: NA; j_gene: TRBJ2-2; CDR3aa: CASSPRASGRRGTGELFF; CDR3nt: TGTGCCAGCAGCCCGAGGGCTAGCGGGAGACGGGGCACCGGGGAGCTGTTTTTT
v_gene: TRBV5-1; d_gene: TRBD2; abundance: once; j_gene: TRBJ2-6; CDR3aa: CASSKEGGRNGANVLTF; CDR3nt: TGCGCCAGCAGCAAGGAAGGCGGGAGGAATGGGGCCAACGTCCTGACTTTC
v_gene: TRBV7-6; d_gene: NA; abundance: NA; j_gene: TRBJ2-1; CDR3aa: CASSLGGPNEQFF; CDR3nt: TGTGCCAGCAGCTTAGGAGGGCCCAATGAGCAGTTCTTC
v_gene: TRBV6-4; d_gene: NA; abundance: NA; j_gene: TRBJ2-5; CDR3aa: CASGPRTGAGETQYF; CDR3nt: TGTGCCAGCGGGCCCCGAACAGGGGCGGGGGAGACCCAGTACTTC
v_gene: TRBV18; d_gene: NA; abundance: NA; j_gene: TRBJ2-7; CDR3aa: CASSPRGRSTYEQYF; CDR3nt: TGTGCCAGCTCACCGCGGGGCAGGTCAACCTACGAGCAGTACTTC
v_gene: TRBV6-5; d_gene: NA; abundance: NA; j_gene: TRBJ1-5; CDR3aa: CASRPGAARQPQHF; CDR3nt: TGTGCCAGCAGGCCGGGAGCCGCCCGTCAGCCCCAGCATTTT
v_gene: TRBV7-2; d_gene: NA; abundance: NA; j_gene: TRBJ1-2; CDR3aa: CASSLVAGNYGYTF; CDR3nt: TGTGCCAGCAGCTTAGTGGCGGGGAACTATGGCTACACCTTC
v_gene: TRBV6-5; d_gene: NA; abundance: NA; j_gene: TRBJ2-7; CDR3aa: CASSAPTPPYEQYF; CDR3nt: TGTGCCAGCTCCGCCCCCACCCCGCCCTACGAGCAGTACTTC
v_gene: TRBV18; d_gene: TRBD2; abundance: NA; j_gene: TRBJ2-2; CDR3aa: CASSPPSSGRAFPGELFF; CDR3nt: TGTGCCAGCTCACCACCGAGCAGCGGGAGGGCTTTTCCCGGGGAGCTGTTTTTT
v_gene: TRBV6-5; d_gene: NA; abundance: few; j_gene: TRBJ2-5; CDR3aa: CASSRTGLSQETQYF; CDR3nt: TGTGCCAGCTCCCGAACAGGCCTATCACAAGAGACCCAGTACTTC